The 12 T cell receptor beta chains below were found in one sample sequenced in a study of CD8 T cells in ankylosing spondylitis. Each CDR3 protein is one row after TCRdb ran MiXCR on the 5' RACE reads. The sample contains 250,000 to 350,000 distinct CDR3 sequences, less than 25% of which appear only once. The material sequenced was blood, either unsorted or a sorted T cell fraction (not recorded which). Receptors were obtained from a female donor with ankylosing spondylitis or in good health (not recorded which).

A few counts support this clonotype. The chain has TRBV7-8 and TRBJ1-1, with TRBD1 matching 10 bases. After removal of 7 bases from V and 4 bases from J, the junction contained 6 bases not matched to a gene. Germline lookup yields CDR1 SGHVS and CDR2 FQNEAQ. The CDR3 runs to 14 residues. This CDR3 is CASTIDRGPTEAFF. The CDR3 bases are TGTGCCAGCACCATCGACAGGGGGCCCACTGAAGCTTTCTTT.

The rearrangement uses TRBV19 and TRBJ2-1; weak D call: TRBD2 (5 bases). The CDR3 covers 13 residues. In germline, CDR1 is LNHDA, CDR2 SQIVND (reference sequence). Trimming took off 7 bases at V and 7 bases at J, with 14 bases between the two ends. The CDR3 spells CASTNTGRNEQFF. Written as DNA, the CDR3 is TGTGCCAGTACCAATACGGGAAGGAATGAGCAGTTCTTC. Full variable domain (rest looked up from reference TRBV19 and TRBJ2-1): DGGITQSPKYLFRKEGQNVTLSCEQNLNHDAMYWYRQDPGQGLRLIYYSQIVNDFQKGDIAEGYSVSREKKESFPLTVTSAQKNPTAFYLCASTNTGRNEQFFGPGTRLTVL.

This chain links TRBV4-3 with TRBJ2-5; D is perhaps TRBD2 (6 bases). CDR1 is LGHNA, CDR2 YSLEER, per germline. The V end was cut by 1 base, the J end by 7 bases, with 13 bases between. The length of the CDR3 is 14 residues. CDR3 in DNA: TGCGCCAGCAGCCAAGGGGCGGGGTCAAGGACCCAGTACTTC. Translated: CASSQGAGSRTQYF.

The rearrangement links TRBV7-2 to TRBJ2-2; 9 bases are shared with TRBD2. V was clipped by 5 bases and J by 4 bases; unmatched bases: 8. CDR3 length: 16 residues. The germline CDR1 and CDR2 sequences are SGHTA and FQGNSA. The CDR3 spells CASSPKLAGLTGELFF. DNA for the CDR3: TGTGCCAGCAGCCCGAAACTAGCGGGTCTCACCGGGGAGCTGTTTTTT.

This clonotype has only a few counts. This chain uses TRBV5-6 with TRBJ2-3; 15 positions agree with TRBD2. CDR1 SGHDT and CDR2 YYEEEE come from the germline V gene. Germline trimming cut 0 bases from V and 5 bases from J; bases unmatched to any gene: 4. The CDR3 sequence is 17 residues long. The CDR3 bases are TGTGCCAGCAGCTTGGGGACTAGCGGGAGGGCCGGAGATACGCAGTATTTT. It is translated as CASSLGTSGRAGDTQYF.

The CDR3 DNA reads TGCAGTGCTAAATTAGAGGGGGCTAATGGCTACACCTTC. Residues: CSAKLEGANGYTF. V is TRBV20-1 and J is TRBJ1-2, with TRBD1 matching 7 bases. V shed 4 bases, J shed 6 bases, and the junction held 8 bases outside the gene matches. The CDR3 is made up of 13 amino acids. Germline V gene sequence: CDR1 DFQATT, CDR2 SNEGSKA (reference sequence).

This clonotype was detected many times. This chain connects TRBV7-9 to TRBJ2-7, with no clear D. The CDR3 has 11 residues. V was shortened by 5 bases and J by 5 bases, with 7 bases between the two germline ends. Germline assignment: CDR1 SEHNR and CDR2 FQNEAQ (reference sequence). CDR3 residues: CASSNLDEQYF. DNA for the CDR3: TGTGCCAGCAGCAACCTCGACGAGCAGTACTTC.

The rearrangement links TRBV18 to TRBJ2-7; 8 bases are shared with TRBD1. The CDR3 contains 15 residues. Germline lookup yields CDR1 KGHSH and CDR2 LQKENI. Losses at the gene ends were 2 bases for V and 6 bases for J; bases not matched to a gene: 9. This chain's CDR3 is CASSPSGQGVGEQYF. CDR3 sequence (DNA): TGTGCCAGCTCACCATCAGGACAGGGTGTAGGCGAGCAGTACTTC. Full variable domain (missing parts from reference TRBV18 and TRBJ2-7): NAGVMQNPRHLVRRRGQEARLRCSPMKGHSHVYWYRQLPEEGLKFMVYLQKENIIDESGMPKERFSAEFPKEGPSILRIQQVVRGDSAAYFCASSPSGQGVGEQYFGPGTRLTVT.

This clonotype was observed a few times. The chain has TRBV4-3 and TRBJ2-1; 7 nucleotides align to TRBD2. The ends lost 4 bases at V and 5 bases at J; junction bases unmatched: 14. Looked up from germline, CDR1 is LGHNA and CDR2 is YSLEER. The CDR3 contains 17 residues. CDR3 in DNA: TGCGCCAGCAGCCTACCCTACCCGGGACTAAAGCACAATGAGCAGTTCTTC. This encodes CASSLPYPGLKHNEQFF.

This clonotype was counted many times. This chain joins TRBV20-1 and TRBJ1-1, with a weak D call TRBD1 (5 bases). Germline loops: CDR1 DFQATT, CDR2 SNEGSKA (reference sequence). This CDR3 spans 13 amino acids. V lost 7 bases to trimming and J lost 1 base, with 13 bases between them. The CDR3 DNA follows: TGCAGTGTCCCAAGGGGTGGGAACACTGAAGCTTTCTTT. This gives the protein CSVPRGGNTEAFF.

In its sample, this clonotype was seen a few times. The J gene is TRBJ2-1, the V gene TRBV10-2; 9 bases line up with TRBD2. V gave up 7 bases and J gave up 7 bases; unmatched junction bases: 5. The germline V gene encodes CDR1 WSHSY and CDR2 SAAADI. The CDR3 contains 13 residues. The CDR3 loop is CASIPGLANEQFF. The CDR3 nucleotides read TGCGCCAGCATTCCAGGACTAGCGAATGAGCAGTTCTTC.

The rearrangement links TRBV11-2 to TRBJ2-5; 7 nucleotides align to TRBD2. Trimming removed 5 bases from V and 5 bases from J; junction bases left unmatched: 8. CDR1 is SGHAT and CDR2 is FQNNGV in the germline V gene. The CDR3 spans 14 residues. The CDR3 reads CASSPLRERETQYF. CDR3 coding DNA: TGTGCCAGCAGCCCCCTGCGGGAGCGGGAGACCCAGTACTTC.